Listed here are 18 T cell receptor beta chains from one sample, sequenced in a study of Graves' ophthalmopathy and Graves' hyperthyroidism. Using RNA transcripts, the TCR beta CDR3 regions were amplified. A first-round RT-PCR used HTBI primers, followed by a second-round multiplex PCR. In TCRdb, the multiplex PCR reads were re-called with MiXCR into one record per CDR3 protein. In the table there are about 1.2 million distinct CDR3 sequences, roughly two fifths of which are singletons. The sequenced sample consisted of peripheral blood or thyroid tissue (not recorded which). Receptors originate from an adult man with Graves' hyperthyroidism.

The chain is built from TRBV7-9 and TRBJ1-1; the D is unclear. From germline, CDR1 is SEHNR and CDR2 FQNEAQ (reference sequence). V lost 5 bases and J lost 1, with 11 bases in between. This CDR3 is built from 14 residues. The CDR3 spells CASSKTSGNTEAFF. The CDR3 bases are TGTGCCAGCAGCAAGACTAGCGGGAACACTGAAGCTTTCTTT.

The chain recombines TRBV11-2 with TRBJ2-5, with 8 bases aligning to TRBD2. V shed 5 bases and J 5 bases; nucleotides not matched to a gene: 10. The CDR3 runs 15 residues. Germline CDR1 reads SGHAT; CDR2 reads FQNNGV. CDR3 sequence (DNA): TGTGCCAGCAGCCCCTTTGCGGGGGGAACGGAGACCCAGTACTTC. It encodes CASSPFAGGTETQYF.

J is TRBJ1-1 and V is TRBV10-3; 7 bases match TRBD1. V lost 10 bases, J lost 1 base, and 6 bases stayed unmatched. This CDR3 has 13 amino acids. The germline CDR1 and CDR2 sequences are ENHRY and SYGVKD. Here the CDR3 reads CASYRGRNTEAFF. The CDR3 nucleotides read TGTGCCAGTTACAGGGGTAGGAACACTGAAGCTTTCTTT.

This clonotype has a count of ten or more. The chain couples TRBV7-8 to TRBJ2-5; D is unresolved. The CDR3 has 14 amino acids. V was cut by 5 bases and J by 1 base, with 11 bases left in between. Per germline, CDR1 SGHVS and CDR2 FQNEAQ. CDR3 DNA: TGTGCCAGCAGCCCAAGTATGGGCCAAGAGACCCAGTACTTC. It translates to CASSPSMGQETQYF.

Concerning this clonotype itself: A single base separates this from a much larger clone, so it may be a read error. The chain is built from TRBV19 and TRBJ2-7; the D gene is possibly TRBD2 (6 bases). CDR3 size: 11 residues. The germline V and J ends were trimmed by 11 bases and 5 bases, with 13 bases remaining between them. CDR1 and CDR2 (germline): LNHDA, SQIVND (reference sequence). CDR3 sequence (DNA): TGTGCCCAAAAAGGGGAGGACGAGCAGTACTTC. Its translation: CAQKGEDEQYF.

The table lists this clonotype with a few counts. This chain connects TRBV4-3 to TRBJ1-1, with TRBD1 matching over 7 bases. CDR3 length: 13 amino acids. CDR1 and CDR2 from the germline V gene are LGHNA and YSLEER. V lost 0 bases to trimming and J lost 8 bases; unmatched junction nucleotides: 3. In nucleotides, the CDR3 is TGCGCCAGCAGCCAAGATCTGACAGGGGAAGCTTTCTTT. Translation gives CASSQDLTGEAFF.

Concerning this clonotype: At one end the junction does not follow the germline gene, possibly because of a read error. This chain links TRBV7-9 with TRBJ2-6; D is unresolved. Germline lookup yields CDR1 SEHNR and CDR2 FQNEAQ (reference sequence). The CDR3 is 14 residues long. The CDR3 DNA reads as TGTGCCAGCAGCACGCGTTTTGGGGACAACGTCCTGACTTTC. It codes for CASSTRFGDNVLTF. Supplemented by reference TRBV7-9 and TRBJ2-6, the full variable domain reads DTGVSQNPRHKITKRGQNVTFRCDPISEHNRLYWYRQTLGQGPEFLTYFQNEAQLEKSRLLSDRFSAERPKGSFSTLEIQRTEQGDSAMYLCASSTRFGDNVLTFGAGSRLTVL.

V usage is TRBV4-1 and J usage is TRBJ1-2; 9 nucleotides agree with TRBD1. This CDR3 spans 15 amino acids. Germline CDR1 MGHRA, CDR2 YSYEKL. J gave up 6 bases and V 4 bases, and 9 bases lay outside the gene matches. The CDR3 spells CASSRGTGLVDGYTF. The DNA of the CDR3 is TGCGCCAGCAGCCGGGGGACAGGGCTGGTGGATGGCTACACCTTC.

V gene TRBV9 combines with J gene TRBJ2-5, with TRBD2 matching 9 bases. The J call may be mistaken, given a closer DNA end match to TRBJ2-1. CDR3 length: 16 amino acids. Looked up from germline, CDR1 is SGDLS and CDR2 is YYNGEE. CDR3 sequence (DNA): TGTGCCAGCAGCGTAAGCGGGAGGTCTTCCTACAATGAGCAGTTCTTC. Protein: CASSVSGRSSYNEQFF.

This clonotype occurred many times. This chain uses TRBV9 with TRBJ2-5; D is undetermined. V was shortened by 4 bases and J by 1 base, with 11 bases between the two germline ends. The CDR3 loop spans 14 amino acids. Germline V lookup: CDR1 SGDLS, CDR2 YYNGEE. In DNA, the CDR3 is TGTGCCAGCAGCCCGAGTGACTTCCAAGAGACCCAGTACTTC. This encodes CASSPSDFQETQYF.

The chain has TRBV2 and TRBJ1-2, with D maybe TRBD1 (5 bases). The CDR3 covers 13 residues. Trimming removed 5 bases at V and 7 bases at J, with 14 bases between. The germline V gene has CDR1 SNHLY and CDR2 FYNNEI. The CDR3 sequence: CASSIKGIAGYTF. CDR3 nucleotide sequence: TGTGCCAGCAGTATCAAGGGGATCGCTGGCTACACCTTC.

This clonotype was detected a few times. A clone one base away is much larger, so this may be a read error. The final CDR3 position lacks the conserved phenylalanine or tryptophan, pointing to a likely read error. The chain recombines TRBV7-2 with TRBJ2-7; tentatively, D is TRBD1 (5 bases). Germline lookup yields CDR1 SGHTA and CDR2 FQGNSA. The CDR3 is 12 residues long. Trimming took 3 bases from V and 4 from J, leaving 7 bases between them. The CDR3 reads CASSFKGYEQYL. The CDR3 DNA follows: TGTGCCAGCAGCTTTAAGGGGTACGAGCAGTACCTC.

The gene calls are TRBV2 and TRBJ2-5; TRBD1 aligns across 7 bases. Germline-derived CDR1 and CDR2 are SNHLY and FYNNEI. The J segment lost 9 bases and the V segment lost 5 bases, leaving 12 bases of the junction unmatched. This CDR3 has 14 amino acids. The CDR3: CASSSTGADQPQYF. CDR3 nucleotide sequence: TGTGCCAGCAGTTCCACAGGGGCCGATCAGCCCCAGTACTTC. Full variable domain (remainder filled in from reference TRBV2 and TRBJ2-5): EPEVTQTPSHQVTQMGQEVILRCVPISNHLYFYWYRQILGQKVEFLVSFYNNEISEKSEIFDDQFSVERPDGSNFTLKIRSTKLEDSAMYFCASSSTGADQPQYFGPGTRLLVL.

About this clonotype: A read error may explain this, as a much larger clone is one base away. The gene calls are TRBV2 and TRBJ2-2; 9 nucleotides line up with TRBD1. The length of the CDR3 is 15 residues. CDR1 and CDR2 (germline): SNHLY, FYNNEI. V was pared by 7 bases and J by 4 bases, with 7 bases of the junction left unmatched. The CDR3 here is CASKADRGGTGELFF. The CDR3 DNA sequence: TGTGCCAGCAAAGCGGACAGGGGTGGCACCGGGGAGCTGTTTTTT.

A word on this clonotype: Sequence at one end of the junction differs from germline and may be a read error. The chain has TRBV11-2 and TRBJ1-6, with no clear D. Germline V gene sequence: CDR1 SGHAT, CDR2 FQNNGV. The CDR3 sequence is 17 residues long. This CDR3 reads CASSQDSSGSNNSPLHF. In DNA form, the CDR3 reads TGCGCCAGCAGCCAAGATTCTTCGGGGTCCAATAATTCACCCCTCCACTTT.

The rearrangement joins TRBV7-2 to TRBJ2-7, with 9 positions matching TRBD1. The length of the CDR3 is 16 residues. Per germline, CDR1 SGHTA and CDR2 FQGNSA. V shed 5 bases and J 5 bases; nucleotides not matched to a gene: 13. The CDR3 protein is CASSPPAGQGWHEQYF. For the CDR3, the DNA is TGTGCCAGCAGCCCCCCAGCGGGACAGGGCTGGCACGAGCAGTACTTC.

This clonotype was observed a few times. The chain joins TRBV20-1 to TRBJ1-4, with D possibly being TRBD1 (5 bases). Germline CDR1 and CDR2: DFQATT and SNEGSKA (reference sequence). The CDR3 has 16 amino acids. The V and J ends lost 0 bases and 7 bases respectively, with 18 bases between them. CDR3 sequence (DNA): TGCAGTGCTAGAGAGGCTCGGGGGAAGCAAATTGAAAAACTGTTTTTT. Translation: CSAREARGKQIEKLFF.

This clonotype has a count of ten or more. J is TRBJ2-7 and V is TRBV5-1; D is possibly TRBD2 (5 bases). The CDR3 extends over 15 amino acids. Between the trimmed V and J ends, which lost 4 bases and 0 bases, there was a span of 14 bases. The germline V gene has CDR1 SGHRS and CDR2 YFSETQ. CDR3 protein: CASSPGGSSSYEQYF. CDR3 nucleotide sequence: TGCGCCAGCAGCCCAGGCGGGTCGAGCTCCTACGAGCAGTACTTC. The full variable domain, with the rest looked up from reference TRBV5-1 and TRBJ2-7, is KAGVTQTPRYLIKTRGQQVTLSCSPISGHRSVSWYQQTPGQGLQFLFEYFSETQRNKGNFPGRFSGRQFSNSRSEMNVSTLELGDSALYLCASSPGGSSSYEQYFGPGTRLTVT.